The clone carrying this T cell receptor beta chain showed up many times. The antigen is not known. The V and J ends lost 5 bases and 10 bases respectively, with 11 bases between them. This CDR3 spans 12 amino acids. Germline V CDR1 and CDR2: MDHEN, SYDVKM. Unsorted PBMC DNA was run through sequencing on ten immunoSEQ deep assay plates. The assay was immunoSEQ multiplex PCR, and TCRdb's table has in-frame clones only and misses some. The repertoire holds roughly 450,000 clones, with 79% as singletons. These data originate in a study of shared clonotypes between healthy human individuals. Regarding the study as a whole: The authors expected sequencing depth to affect clonotype sharing among donors.

V is TRBV28 and J is TRBJ1-4; D is ambiguous. The sequenced sample consisted of PBMCs. The receptor was derived from a woman between 40 and 50 years old in good health. Some clones in this sample may be carry-over from other donors' samples. The CDR3 reads CASSPPRGKLFF. DNA of the CDR3: TGTGCCAGCAGTCCCCCCCGGGGAAAACTGTTTTTT.